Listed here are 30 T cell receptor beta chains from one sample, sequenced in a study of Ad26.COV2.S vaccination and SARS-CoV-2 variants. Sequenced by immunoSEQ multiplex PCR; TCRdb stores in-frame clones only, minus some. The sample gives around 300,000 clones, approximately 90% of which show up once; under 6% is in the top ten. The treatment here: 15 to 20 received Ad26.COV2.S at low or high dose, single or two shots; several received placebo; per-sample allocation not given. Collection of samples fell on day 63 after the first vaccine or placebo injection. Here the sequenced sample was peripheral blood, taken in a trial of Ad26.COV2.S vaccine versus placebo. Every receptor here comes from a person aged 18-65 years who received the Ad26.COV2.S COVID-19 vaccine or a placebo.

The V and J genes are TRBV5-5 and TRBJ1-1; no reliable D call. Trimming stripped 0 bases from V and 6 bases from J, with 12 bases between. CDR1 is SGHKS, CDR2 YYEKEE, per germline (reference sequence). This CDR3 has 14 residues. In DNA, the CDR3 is TGTGCCAGCAGCTTGGATCAGGTTTACTCTGAAGCTTTCTTT. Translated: CASSLDQVYSEAFF.

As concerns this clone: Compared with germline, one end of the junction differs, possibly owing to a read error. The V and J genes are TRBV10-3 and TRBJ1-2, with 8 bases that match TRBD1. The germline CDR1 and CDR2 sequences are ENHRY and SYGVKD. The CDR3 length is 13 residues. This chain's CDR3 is CAIRGPGQDLGAF. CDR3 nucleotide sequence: TGTGCCATCAGAGGACCGGGACAGGACCTCGGTGCCTTC.

The CDR3 region is CAWREGPGGSYNEQFF. The CDR3 DNA reads as TGTGCCTGGAGAGAGGGCCCGGGAGGCTCCTACAATGAGCAGTTCTTC. This sequence joins TRBV30 and TRBJ2-1, with 7 bases fitting TRBD2. CDR3 length equals 16 residues. Germline V CDR1 and CDR2: GTSNPN, SVGIG (reference sequence). After removal of 3 bases from V and 0 bases from J, the junction contained 8 bases not matched to a gene.

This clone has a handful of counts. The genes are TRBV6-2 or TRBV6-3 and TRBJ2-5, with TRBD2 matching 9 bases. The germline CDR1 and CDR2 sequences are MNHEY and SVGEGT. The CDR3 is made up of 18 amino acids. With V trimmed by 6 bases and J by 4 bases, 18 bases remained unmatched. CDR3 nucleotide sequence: TGTGCCAGCAGCCGCCCCAGTCGGGCTAGCGGGGCGGCAGAGACCCAGTACTTC. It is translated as CASSRPSRASGAAETQYF.

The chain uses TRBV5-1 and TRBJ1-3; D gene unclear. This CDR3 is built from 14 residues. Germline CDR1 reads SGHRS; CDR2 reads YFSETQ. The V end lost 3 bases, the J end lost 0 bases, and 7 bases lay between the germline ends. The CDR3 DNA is TGCGCCAGCAGCTCTCAAGACTCTGGAAACACCATATATTTT. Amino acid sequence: CASSSQDSGNTIYF.

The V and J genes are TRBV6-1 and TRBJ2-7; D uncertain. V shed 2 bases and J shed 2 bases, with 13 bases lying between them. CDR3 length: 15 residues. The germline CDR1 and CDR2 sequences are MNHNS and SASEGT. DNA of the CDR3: TGTGCCAGCAGTGAATCGTGGGCGGCAGCCTACGAGCAGTACTTC. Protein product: CASSESWAAAYEQYF.

CDR3 sequence reads: CASSLVLAQNYGYTF. CDR3 in DNA: TGTGCCAGCAGCTTAGTTCTGGCACAAAACTATGGCTACACCTTC. The chain links TRBV7-2 to TRBJ1-2, with D unclear. V lost 1 base, J lost 2 bases, and 11 bases lay in between. The CDR3 extends over 15 amino acids. In germline, CDR1 is SGHTA, CDR2 FQGNSA.

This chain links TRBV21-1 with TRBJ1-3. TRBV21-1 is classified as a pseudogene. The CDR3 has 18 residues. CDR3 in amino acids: CASSKERGDTVSGNTIYF. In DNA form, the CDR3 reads TGTGCCAGCAGCAAAGAGAGGGGGGACACTGTCTCTGGAAACACCATATATTTT.

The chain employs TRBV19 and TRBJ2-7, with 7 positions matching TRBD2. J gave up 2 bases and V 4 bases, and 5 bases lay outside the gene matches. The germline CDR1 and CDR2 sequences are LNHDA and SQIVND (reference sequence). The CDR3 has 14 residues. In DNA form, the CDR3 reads TGTGCCAGTAGTACGGCTAGCGGAACCTACGAGCAGTACTTC. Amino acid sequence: CASSTASGTYEQYF.

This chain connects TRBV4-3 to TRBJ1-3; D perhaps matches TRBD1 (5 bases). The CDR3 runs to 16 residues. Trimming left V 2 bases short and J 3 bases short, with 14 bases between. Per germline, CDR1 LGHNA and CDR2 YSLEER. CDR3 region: CASSQQNRGVGNTIYF. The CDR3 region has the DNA TGCGCCAGCAGCCAACAAAACCGGGGGGTTGGAAACACCATATATTTT.

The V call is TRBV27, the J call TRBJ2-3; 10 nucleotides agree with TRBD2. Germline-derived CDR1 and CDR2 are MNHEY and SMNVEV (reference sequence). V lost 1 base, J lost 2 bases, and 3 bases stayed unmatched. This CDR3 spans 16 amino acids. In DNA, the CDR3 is TGTGCCAGCAGTTTATGGAGCGGGAGGGCCACAGATACGCAGTATTTT. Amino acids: CASSLWSGRATDTQYF.

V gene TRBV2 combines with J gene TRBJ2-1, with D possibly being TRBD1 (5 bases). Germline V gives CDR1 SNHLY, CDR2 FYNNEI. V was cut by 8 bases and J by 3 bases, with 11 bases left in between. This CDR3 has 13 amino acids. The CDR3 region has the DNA TGTGCCAGCCGGTCAGGGTACTACAATGAGCAGTTCTTC. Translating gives CASRSGYYNEQFF.

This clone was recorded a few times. The CDR3 spells CASSQQTTSYEQYF. In nucleotides, the CDR3 is TGTGCCAGTAGTCAACAAACAACCTCCTACGAGCAGTACTTC. The chain couples TRBV19 to TRBJ2-7; D is unclear. Trimming cost V 5 bases and J 0 bases, with 11 bases left between them. CDR1 is LNHDA, CDR2 SQIVND, per germline (reference sequence). The CDR3 contains 14 residues.

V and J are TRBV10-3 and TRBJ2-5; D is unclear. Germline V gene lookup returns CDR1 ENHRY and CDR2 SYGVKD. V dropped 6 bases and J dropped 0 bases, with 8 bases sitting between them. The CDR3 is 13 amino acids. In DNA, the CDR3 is TGTGCCATCAGGCCCGACAACCAAGAGACCCAGTACTTC. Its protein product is CAIRPDNQETQYF.

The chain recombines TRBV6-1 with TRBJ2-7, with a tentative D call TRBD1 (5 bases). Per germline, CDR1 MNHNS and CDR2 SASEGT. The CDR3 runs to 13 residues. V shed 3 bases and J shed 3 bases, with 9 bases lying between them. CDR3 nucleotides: TGTGCCAGCAGTGACACAGGTCTCTACGAGCAGTACTTC. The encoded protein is CASSDTGLYEQYF.

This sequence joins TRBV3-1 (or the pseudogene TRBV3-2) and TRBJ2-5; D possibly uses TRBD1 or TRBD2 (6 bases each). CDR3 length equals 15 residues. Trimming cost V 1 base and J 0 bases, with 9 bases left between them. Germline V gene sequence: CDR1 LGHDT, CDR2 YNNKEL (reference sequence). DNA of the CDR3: TGTGCCAGCAGCCAAGGGGGGGCAGACCAAGAGACCCAGTACTTC. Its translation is CASSQGGADQETQYF.

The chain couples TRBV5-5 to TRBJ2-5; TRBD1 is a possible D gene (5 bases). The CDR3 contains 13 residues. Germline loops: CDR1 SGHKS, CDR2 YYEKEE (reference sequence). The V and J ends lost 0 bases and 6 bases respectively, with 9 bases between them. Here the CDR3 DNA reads TGTGCCAGCAGCTTGGCCAGGGAACAGACCCAGTACTTC. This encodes CASSLAREQTQYF.

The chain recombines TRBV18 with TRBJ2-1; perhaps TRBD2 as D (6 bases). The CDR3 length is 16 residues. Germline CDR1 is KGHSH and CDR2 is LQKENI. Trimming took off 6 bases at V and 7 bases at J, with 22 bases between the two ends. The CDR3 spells CASSRDGPSGPNEQFF. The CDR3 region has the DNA TGTGCCAGCTCGCGGGACGGGCCCTCAGGACCTAATGAGCAGTTCTTC.

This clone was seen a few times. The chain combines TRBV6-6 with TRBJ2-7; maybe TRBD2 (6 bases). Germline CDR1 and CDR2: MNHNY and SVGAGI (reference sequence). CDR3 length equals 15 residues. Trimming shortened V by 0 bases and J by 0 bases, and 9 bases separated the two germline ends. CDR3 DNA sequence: TGTGCCAGCAGTTACTCAGGCGGGGACTCCTACGAGCAGTACTTC. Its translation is CASSYSGGDSYEQYF.

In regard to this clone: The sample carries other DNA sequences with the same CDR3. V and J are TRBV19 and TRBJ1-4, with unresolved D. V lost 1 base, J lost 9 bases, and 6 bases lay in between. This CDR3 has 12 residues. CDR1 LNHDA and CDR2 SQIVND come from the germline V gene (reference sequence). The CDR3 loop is CASSIGGKKLFF. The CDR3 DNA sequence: TGTGCCAGTAGTATAGGGGGAAAAAAACTGTTTTTT.

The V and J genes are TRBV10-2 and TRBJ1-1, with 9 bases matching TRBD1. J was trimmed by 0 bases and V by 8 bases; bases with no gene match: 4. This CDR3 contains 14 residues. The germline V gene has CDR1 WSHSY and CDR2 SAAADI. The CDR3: CASGQGTMNTEAFF. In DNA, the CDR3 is TGCGCCAGCGGACAGGGGACCATGAACACTGAAGCTTTCTTT.

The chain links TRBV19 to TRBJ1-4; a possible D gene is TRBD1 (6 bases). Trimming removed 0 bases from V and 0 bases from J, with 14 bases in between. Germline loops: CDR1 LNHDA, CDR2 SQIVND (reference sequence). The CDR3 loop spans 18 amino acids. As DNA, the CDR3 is TGTGCCAGTAGTATAGATCGGACAGCTATAGCAACTAATGAAAAACTGTTTTTT. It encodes CASSIDRTAIATNEKLFF.

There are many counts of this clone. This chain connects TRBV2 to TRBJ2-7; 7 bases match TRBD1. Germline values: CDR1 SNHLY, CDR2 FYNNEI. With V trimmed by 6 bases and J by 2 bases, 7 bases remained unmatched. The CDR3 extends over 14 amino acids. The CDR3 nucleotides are TGTGCCAGCAGCGTACAGACAGGGCCCTACGAGCAGTACTTC. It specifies CASSVQTGPYEQYF.

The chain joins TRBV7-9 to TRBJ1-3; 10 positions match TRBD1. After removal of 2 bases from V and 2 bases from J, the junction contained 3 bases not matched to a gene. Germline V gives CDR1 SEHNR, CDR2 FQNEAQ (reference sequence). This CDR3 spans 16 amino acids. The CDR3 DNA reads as TGTGCCAGCAGCTTACCGGGGACAGGGGCTGGAAACACCATATATTTT. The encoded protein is CASSLPGTGAGNTIYF.

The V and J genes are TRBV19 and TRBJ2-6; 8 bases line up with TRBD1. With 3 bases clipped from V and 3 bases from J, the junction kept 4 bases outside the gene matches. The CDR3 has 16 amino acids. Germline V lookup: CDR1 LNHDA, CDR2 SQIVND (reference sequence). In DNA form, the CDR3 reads TGTGCCAGTAGTATCCAGGGGGCAGGTGGGGCCAACGTCCTGACTTTC. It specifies CASSIQGAGGANVLTF.

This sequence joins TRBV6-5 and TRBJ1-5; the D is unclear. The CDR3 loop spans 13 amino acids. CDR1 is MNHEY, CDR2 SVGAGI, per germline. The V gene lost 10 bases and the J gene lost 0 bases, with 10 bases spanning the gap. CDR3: CATADSSNQPQHF. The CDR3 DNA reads TGTGCCACCGCAGATTCTAGCAATCAGCCCCAGCATTTT.

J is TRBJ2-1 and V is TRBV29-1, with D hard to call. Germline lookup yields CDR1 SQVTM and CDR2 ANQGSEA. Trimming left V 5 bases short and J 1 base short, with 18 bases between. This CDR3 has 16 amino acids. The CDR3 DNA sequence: TGCAGCGTTTGGCTAAAAGAGGATCCTTCCTACAATGAGCAGTTCTTC. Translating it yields CSVWLKEDPSYNEQFF.

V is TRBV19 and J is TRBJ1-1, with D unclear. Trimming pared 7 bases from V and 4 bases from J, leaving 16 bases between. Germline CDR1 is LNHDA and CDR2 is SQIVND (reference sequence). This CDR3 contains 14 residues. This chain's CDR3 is CASKGRTVGTEAFF. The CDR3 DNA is TGTGCCAGTAAAGGAAGGACGGTAGGCACTGAAGCTTTCTTT.

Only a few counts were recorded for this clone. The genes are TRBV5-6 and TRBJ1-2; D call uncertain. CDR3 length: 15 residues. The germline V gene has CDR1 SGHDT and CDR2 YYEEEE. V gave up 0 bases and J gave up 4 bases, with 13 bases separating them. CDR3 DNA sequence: TGTGCCAGCAGCTTGGTCCAGGAGTCTGCCTATGGCTACACCTTC. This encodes CASSLVQESAYGYTF.

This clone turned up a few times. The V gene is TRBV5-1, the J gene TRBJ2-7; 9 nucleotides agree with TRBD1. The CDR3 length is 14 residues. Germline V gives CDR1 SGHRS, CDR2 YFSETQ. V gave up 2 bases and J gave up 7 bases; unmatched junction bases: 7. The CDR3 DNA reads TGCGCCAGCAGCTTTAAGGACAGGGGATGGGAGCAGTACTTC. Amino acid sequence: CASSFKDRGWEQYF.